Below, one TCR beta chain is given with its context. Antigen: not known. The data stem from a study of cytomegalovirus exposure and HLA in healthy donors. The V gene lost 9 bases and the J gene lost 3 bases, with 14 bases spanning the gap. Germline V CDR1 and CDR2: SNHLY, FYNNEI. This CDR3 region has 13 residues. The PCR was carried out with 60 Vbeta primers and 13 Jbeta primers. Some clones are missing from TCRdb's copy, which holds only in-frame ones; the method was immunoSEQ multiplex PCR. The table has more than 130,000 clones, 70% to 80% seen once. Findings of the study overall: Later work associated roughly 17,000 TCR beta sequences with HLA alleles at 0.05 false discovery rate. It was confirmed in vitro that a few of the CMV-associated chains were specific for CMV antigens. According to a later analysis, most TCR beta chains associated with CMV appeared HLA-restricted. Across donors, most TCRs were seen rarely, yet some public ones were widespread.

This clonotype originated in a woman aged 45-65 years in good health and CMV-seronegative. V usage is TRBV2 and J usage is TRBJ1-2; a weak D match, TRBD1 (6 bases). The sample comprised PBMCs. The CDR3 spells CARRRQADYGYTF. Here the CDR3 DNA reads TGTGCCAGGCGGAGACAGGCGGACTATGGCTACACCTTC.